A selection of T cell receptor beta chains follows, all from one sample in a study of vaccination and CD4 T cells after COVID-19. TCRdb processed the PCR reads anew with MiXCR; each CDR3 protein has one entry. The sample carries some 28,000 distinct CDR3 sequences, approximately 49% recorded once. The input for sequencing was CD4+ T cells from blood, taken about 7 months after SARS-CoV-2 vaccination. The receptors derive from a human donor who had recovered from COVID-19. Both conserved end residues are part of each CDR3. The order of the fields is clone size, D gene, J gene, V gene, CDR3 protein. A D gene is named only where the DNA matches it firmly. Clone size is given for some rows only: seen once, a few or many times, or a class if the clone is expanded.

clone size: -
D gene: -
J gene: TRBJ1-2
V gene: TRBV27
CDR3 protein: CASSLSNRGYGYTF

clone size: few
D gene: TRBD2
J gene: TRBJ2-2
V gene: TRBV7-6
CDR3 protein: CASSHNPTSGRAPSGELFF

clone size: -
D gene: -
J gene: TRBJ2-1
V gene: TRBV21-1
CDR3 protein: CASSKEAGGVSEQFF

clone size: -
D gene: -
J gene: TRBJ2-7
V gene: TRBV7-3
CDR3 protein: CASSNYPDYEQYF

clone size: -
D gene: TRBD1
J gene: TRBJ2-7
V gene: TRBV20-1
CDR3 protein: CSAPIPGQLSYEQYF

clone size: -
D gene: -
J gene: TRBJ2-7
V gene: TRBV6-5
CDR3 protein: CASSYTGFSGYEQYF

clone size: few
D gene: -
J gene: TRBJ2-5
V gene: TRBV24-1
CDR3 protein: CATSDSETPSEQETQYF

clone size: few
D gene: -
J gene: TRBJ2-3
V gene: TRBV6-2/TRBV6-3
CDR3 protein: CASSRPVGQGTDTQYF

clone size: -
D gene: TRBD2
J gene: TRBJ2-1
V gene: TRBV5-1
CDR3 protein: CASSPPLAGGVNEQFF

clone size: few
D gene: -
J gene: TRBJ2-5
V gene: TRBV20-1
CDR3 protein: CSARQGNKETQYF

clone size: -
D gene: TRBD2
J gene: TRBJ2-5
V gene: TRBV28
CDR3 protein: CASSPGTSGTETQYF

clone size: few
D gene: -
J gene: TRBJ2-7
V gene: TRBV7-8
CDR3 protein: CASSLSLYEQYF

clone size: few
D gene: TRBD1
J gene: TRBJ2-5
V gene: TRBV6-5
CDR3 protein: CASSWDRRETQYF

clone size: -
D gene: TRBD1
J gene: TRBJ1-1
V gene: TRBV20-1
CDR3 protein: CSARGSGTGHTEAFF

clone size: few
D gene: TRBD1
J gene: TRBJ1-2
V gene: TRBV7-8
CDR3 protein: CASSLMGQGFDGYTF

clone size: -
D gene: TRBD1
J gene: TRBJ1-5
V gene: TRBV28
CDR3 protein: CASSYDRGDQPQHF

clone size: -
D gene: TRBD2
J gene: TRBJ2-1
V gene: TRBV19
CDR3 protein: CASSRLAGVRNEQFF

clone size: -
D gene: -
J gene: TRBJ1-2
V gene: TRBV18
CDR3 protein: CASSPDGLHGYTF

clone size: once
D gene: -
J gene: TRBJ2-1
V gene: TRBV4-3
CDR3 protein: CASSQDIGLSSYNEQFF

clone size: -
D gene: TRBD1
J gene: TRBJ1-5
V gene: TRBV7-8
CDR3 protein: CASSQAGQGFSQPQHF

clone size: -
D gene: -
J gene: TRBJ2-7
V gene: TRBV7-9
CDR3 protein: CASSPPRDYEQYF

clone size: -
D gene: -
J gene: TRBJ1-2
V gene: TRBV6-5
CDR3 protein: CASSYSNRLRDRGYTF

clone size: few
D gene: -
J gene: TRBJ2-5
V gene: TRBV20-1
CDR3 protein: CSGRGFQETQYF

clone size: -
D gene: -
J gene: TRBJ2-5
V gene: TRBV5-6
CDR3 protein: CASSGALDSFQETQYF

clone size: -
D gene: TRBD2
J gene: TRBJ2-3
V gene: TRBV28
CDR3 protein: CASSSTSLTSGPDTQYF

clone size: few
D gene: -
J gene: TRBJ1-5
V gene: TRBV15
CDR3 protein: CATSRDPNQPQHF

clone size: -
D gene: TRBD2
J gene: TRBJ2-3
V gene: TRBV5-1
CDR3 protein: CASLGLAGVDTQYF

clone size: -
D gene: -
J gene: TRBJ2-7
V gene: TRBV7-2
CDR3 protein: CASSLPVSGENFAYEQYF

clone size: once
D gene: TRBD2
J gene: TRBJ2-3
V gene: TRBV6-1
CDR3 protein: CASSNHLGLAADTQYF

clone size: few
D gene: -
J gene: TRBJ1-1
V gene: TRBV10-2
CDR3 protein: CASSERYSNTEAFF

clone size: -
D gene: -
J gene: TRBJ2-5
V gene: TRBV18
CDR3 protein: CASSPPFPRGEAQYF

clone size: few
D gene: TRBD2
J gene: TRBJ2-1
V gene: TRBV24-1
CDR3 protein: CATSGRSPGNEQFF

clone size: -
D gene: TRBD1
J gene: TRBJ1-1
V gene: TRBV20-1
CDR3 protein: CSASRQGGTEAFF